The clone carrying this T cell receptor (beta chain) appeared once. Its antigen is not identified. This sample stems from a study of CD8+ T cells in alopecia areata. As for the study in general: The SALT score measured affected scalp surface percentage in treated patients. General study results and limits: With one nonresponder, baseline CD8+ expansion's link to response remains uncertain. A large proportion of expanded lesional clones were detected persisting in scalp and blood during tofacitinib. Against the mouse data, patients shared TCRs less clearly, possibly for HLA reasons.

Noted treatment: oral pan-JAK inhibitor, 5-10 mg twice daily. Extracted from the samples, RNA was reverse transcribed into cDNA to serve as the sequencing template. Measured with immunoSEQ multiplex PCR; TCRdb has only the in-frame clones, and not every one. The sample lists more than 95,000 clones; roughly 55% were seen once. This CDR3 comprises 14 residues. Per germline, CDR1 SQVTM and CDR2 ANQGSEA. V was pared by 5 bases and J by 5 bases, with 16 bases between. The sample consisted of CD4+ T cells sorted from blood, taken at week 4, from a patient treated with tofacitinib. The chain is built from TRBV29-1 and TRBJ2-1; D is possibly TRBD1 (5 bases). The TCR sequence derives from a human donor with alopecia areata. The CDR3 bases are TGCAGCGTTCTATCCCGGGCAGGGAACAATGAGCAGTTCTTC. Amino acids: CSVLSRAGNNEQFF.